This paragraph reports one TCR beta chain. Its antigen is currently unknown. These data come from a study of T cells after yellow fever vaccination. As for the study in general: Preparation of the low-cell-number fractions used SMART-Seq v4 Ultra Low Input. Study results and limitations: The secondary response showed a weaker magnitude and a faster peak, day 5 versus 15. Most clones from primary vaccination were detected again post-booster (just over 95% CD4, around 88% CD8).

Germline CDR1 is SGHTA and CDR2 is FQGNSA. This CDR3 comprises 13 residues. V was pared by 8 bases and J by 7 bases, with 15 bases between. The TCR cDNA carried a universal primer site and UMIs from 5'RACE template switching. Each CDR3 protein is one row after TCRdb ran MiXCR on the 5' RACE reads. The sample includes 250,000 to 350,000 distinct CDR3 sequences, over 3.5% seen only once; the top ten take roughly a fifth. This TCR derives from a man in his late teens or twenties who received the YFV17D yellow fever vaccine. The sequences come from PBMCs, collected 15 days after the yellow fever booster vaccination. The rearrangement joins TRBV7-2 to TRBJ2-1, with D perhaps TRBD2 (5 bases). In DNA, the CDR3 is TGTGCCAGCTCCGCGGGTTCCTGGAATGAGCAGTTCTTC. Translated: CASSAGSWNEQFF.